The 16 T cell receptor beta chains listed next were all sequenced from one sample in a study of shared clonotypes between healthy human individuals. Profiling relied on immunoSEQ multiplex PCR, and the TCRdb table lists in-frame clones only, not all of them. The sample has about 2.1 million clones, around 95% seen once; the top ten hold around 1.7%. Terminally differentiated effector memory CD45RA+ cells were left out of the naive CD8 fraction, which was CD45RO-negative and positively selected for CCR7. Source material: naive CD8+ T cells from PBMCs. The source is a man aged 18 to 30 in good health. Some clones in this sample may be carry-over from other donors' samples.

This clone was found once. The same CDR3 is also encoded by other DNA sequences in this sample. The chain joins TRBV27 to TRBJ2-7; TRBD1 is a possible D gene (5 bases). The V end was cut by 3 bases, the J end by 6 bases, with 9 bases between. The CDR3 extends over 12 amino acids. Germline V gene lookup returns CDR1 MNHEY and CDR2 SMNVEV (reference sequence). CDR3 residues: CASSFLRGEQYF. CDR3 sequence (DNA): TGTGCCAGCAGTTTCCTAAGGGGCGAGCAGTACTTC.

The chain uses TRBV11-2 and TRBJ2-1, with a tentative D call TRBD1 (5 bases). CDR3 size: 17 residues. Trimming pared 5 bases from V and 2 bases from J, leaving 19 bases between. Germline V gives CDR1 SGHAT, CDR2 FQNNGV. The CDR3 DNA reads TGTGCCAGCAGCGTTATAAAGTGGGGCGCCGCCTACAATGAGCAGTTCTTC. As protein: CASSVIKWGAAYNEQFF.

V and J are TRBV29-1 and TRBJ2-2, with 7 bases fitting TRBD2. Germline values: CDR1 SQVTM, CDR2 ANQGSEA. Germline trimming cut 2 bases from V and 5 bases from J; bases unmatched to any gene: 11. The CDR3 contains 16 residues. DNA of the CDR3: TGCAGCGTTGAATGGCTAGCGGACCTACAGACCGGGGAGCTGTTTTTT. Its protein product is CSVEWLADLQTGELFF.

The chain uses TRBV7-6 and TRBJ2-7; D possibly corresponds to TRBD2 (5 bases). This CDR3 is built from 15 residues. V shed 6 bases and J shed 4 bases, with 19 bases lying between them. The germline gives CDR1 SGHVS, CDR2 FNYEAQ. The CDR3 DNA reads TGTGCCAGCAGTCGTCCCCCGGAGGCGATATACGAGCAGTACTTC. Its protein product is CASSRPPEAIYEQYF.

The rearrangement joins TRBV11-2 to TRBJ2-1; tentative D call: TRBD1 (5 bases). The CDR3 is 16 residues long. V lost 5 bases, J lost 3 bases, and 17 bases lay in between. Germline values: CDR1 SGHAT, CDR2 FQNNGV. The CDR3 region has the DNA TGTGCCAGCAGCCAGGGTCTCACCCAAAACTACAATGAGCAGTTCTTC. Its protein is CASSQGLTQNYNEQFF.

This rearrangement joins TRBV11-1 to TRBJ2-2; 8 nucleotides agree with TRBD1. CDR3 length: 17 amino acids. Germline loops: CDR1 SGHAT, CDR2 FQDESV (reference sequence). The J segment lost 6 bases and the V segment lost 4 bases, leaving 13 bases of the junction unmatched. For the CDR3, the DNA is TGTGCCAGCAGCTCCCTGGGTTTGGCAGGGGGCCCCGGGGAGCTGTTTTTT. Protein: CASSSLGLAGGPGELFF.

About this clone itself: The sample contains more than one DNA sequence encoding this CDR3. The chain has TRBV28 and TRBJ2-7; D possibly uses TRBD1 or TRBD2 (5 bases each). V was cut by 6 bases and J by 2 bases, with 8 bases left in between. Germline V gene sequence: CDR1 MDHEN, CDR2 SYDVKM. CDR3 length: 12 amino acids. This CDR3 reads CASSRGPYEQYF. In DNA, the CDR3 is TGTGCCAGCAGCCGGGGCCCCTACGAGCAGTACTTC.

This clone was seen only a few times. The sample holds other DNA sequences that translate to the same CDR3. The chain recombines TRBV4-1 with TRBJ1-1; D is ambiguous. V shed 0 bases and J shed 1 base, with 6 bases lying between them. The germline V gene encodes CDR1 MGHRA and CDR2 YSYEKL. The CDR3 loop spans 14 amino acids. CDR3 protein: CASSQDRRNTEAFF. The CDR3 region has the DNA TGCGCCAGCAGCCAAGACCGACGGAACACTGAAGCTTTCTTT.

The chain couples TRBV28 to TRBJ2-7, with TRBD2 as a possible D gene (5 bases). Trimming took off 5 bases at V and 2 bases at J, with 13 bases between the two ends. The CDR3 length is 14 residues. Germline V CDR1 and CDR2: MDHEN, SYDVKM. CDR3 nucleotides: TGTGCCAGCAGTGCGGCCGGGAACCCCTACGAGCAGTACTTC. Its protein is CASSAAGNPYEQYF.

The chain uses TRBV6-5 and TRBJ2-7; TRBD1 matches 8 bases. With V trimmed by 6 bases and J by 2 bases, 6 bases remained unmatched. Germline assignment: CDR1 MNHEY and CDR2 SVGAGI. The CDR3 is made up of 14 amino acids. This chain's CDR3 is CASSLRQGTYEQYF. DNA for the CDR3: TGTGCCAGCAGCCTACGACAGGGGACCTACGAGCAGTACTTC.

The chain's CDR3 is CASSEPTGRARNEQFF. The CDR3 DNA reads as TGTGCCAGCAGTGAACCAACCGGGAGGGCAAGAAATGAGCAGTTCTTC. This chain joins TRBV25-1 and TRBJ2-1; 8 nucleotides align to TRBD2. J was trimmed by 7 bases and V by 2 bases; bases with no gene match: 10. The CDR3 spans 16 residues. CDR1 MGHDK and CDR2 SYGVNS come from the germline V gene. Variable domain in full (rest from reference TRBV25-1 and TRBJ2-1): EADIYQTPRYLVIGTGKKITLECSQTMGHDKMYWYQQDPGMELHLIHYSYGVNSTEKGDLSSESTVSRIRTEHFPLTLESARPSHTSQYLCASSEPTGRARNEQFFGPGTRLTVL.

This rearrangement joins TRBV28 to TRBJ2-5; 14 positions match TRBD2. The CDR3 extends over 16 amino acids. Germline V gene data show CDR1 as MDHEN and CDR2 as SYDVKM. V shed 3 bases, J shed 1 base, and the junction held 1 base outside the gene matches. The CDR3 sequence: CASSLGLAGAQETQYF. CDR3 sequence (DNA): TGTGCCAGCAGTTTGGGACTAGCGGGAGCCCAAGAGACCCAGTACTTC.

This chain uses TRBV6-5 with TRBJ2-1; 7 bases are a match to TRBD2. The CDR3 is 14 amino acids. Unmatched junction bases numbered 3, after V lost 2 bases and J lost 5 bases. Germline loops: CDR1 MNHEY, CDR2 SVGAGI. CDR3 coding DNA: TGTGCCAGCAGTTACAGGACTAGGGACAATGAGCAGTTCTTC. Translation: CASSYRTRDNEQFF.

The V gene is TRBV7-9, the J gene TRBJ2-2; weak D call: TRBD1 (5 bases). Germline V lookup: CDR1 SEHNR, CDR2 FQNEAQ (reference sequence). Trimming left V 5 bases short and J 0 bases short, with 10 bases between. This CDR3 comprises 15 residues. CDR3 nucleotide sequence: TGTGCCAGCAGCCGAATGACAGCGAACACCGGGGAGCTGTTTTTT. It codes for CASSRMTANTGELFF.

This rearrangement joins TRBV27 to TRBJ1-2, with TRBD1 as a possible D gene (6 bases). The CDR3 runs 16 residues. The V and J ends lost 4 bases and 4 bases respectively, with 19 bases between them. In germline, CDR1 is MNHEY, CDR2 SMNVEV (reference sequence). The CDR3 DNA reads TGTGCCAGCAGTTCCACAGGGATCCCTCTCGGCTATGGCTACACCTTC. It is translated as CASSSTGIPLGYGYTF.

On this clone: At one of its ends the junction is not consistent with the germline gene, which may arise from a read error. The chain recombines TRBV10-3 with TRBJ2-7; 8 nucleotides match TRBD1. Germline V gene lookup returns CDR1 ENHRY and CDR2 SYGVKD. This CDR3 contains 11 residues. CDR3 nucleotide sequence: TGTGCCACCCAACCGGGACAGGTAAGGCCTTGG. Residues: CATQPGQVRPW.